The clone carrying this T cell receptor beta chain was counted a few times. The data derive from a study of T cells in Graves' hyperthyroidism and ophthalmopathy. Using RNA transcripts as the source, TCR beta CDR3 regions were amplified. An initial round of RT-PCR targeting the TCR CDR3 relied on the HTBI primer set. TCRdb re-derived calls from the multiplex PCR reads in MiXCR, one entry per CDR3 protein. Among 600,000 to 900,000 distinct CDR3 sequences listed, roughly 17% were seen once. V was pared by 3 bases and J by 8 bases, with 9 bases between. This CDR3 contains 12 residues. CDR1 is SGDLS, CDR2 YYNGEE, per germline. Patients with uncontrolled infections, other autoimmune diseases, pregnancy or lactation were excluded.

The chain combines TRBV9 with TRBJ2-1; tentative D call: TRBD1 (5 bases). This sequence was found in a man younger than 30 with Graves' hyperthyroidism. Sequencing used blood. The CDR3: CASSGRGDEQFF. DNA for the CDR3: TGTGCCAGCAGCGGAAGGGGCGATGAGCAGTTCTTC.